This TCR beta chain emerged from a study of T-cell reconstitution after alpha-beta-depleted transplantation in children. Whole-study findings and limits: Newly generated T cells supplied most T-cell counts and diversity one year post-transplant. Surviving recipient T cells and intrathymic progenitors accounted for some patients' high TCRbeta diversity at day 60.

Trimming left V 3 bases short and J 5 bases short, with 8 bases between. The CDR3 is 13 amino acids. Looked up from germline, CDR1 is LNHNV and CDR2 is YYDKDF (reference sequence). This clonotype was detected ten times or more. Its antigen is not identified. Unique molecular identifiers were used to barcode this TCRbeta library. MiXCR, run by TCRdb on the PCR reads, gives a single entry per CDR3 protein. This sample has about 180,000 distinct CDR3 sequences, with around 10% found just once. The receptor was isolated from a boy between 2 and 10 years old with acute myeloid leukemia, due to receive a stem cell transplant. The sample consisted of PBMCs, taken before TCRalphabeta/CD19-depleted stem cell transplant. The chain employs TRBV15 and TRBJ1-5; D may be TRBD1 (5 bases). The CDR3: CATSRGGDQPQHF. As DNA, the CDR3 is TGTGCCACCAGCAGGGGGGGGGATCAGCCCCAGCATTTT.